This TCR beta chain emerged from a study of blood T cell repertoires in COVID-19. Across the study: Nucleic acid was either cDNA or gDNA, and it came from T cells, B-cell-depleted T cells, or PBMCs.

Germline V gene data show CDR1 as LNHDA and CDR2 as SQIVND (reference sequence). V lost 6 bases to trimming and J lost 5 bases; unmatched junction nucleotides: 6. CDR3 length: 15 amino acids. TCRdb's copy holds only in-frame clones and misses some; the assay was immunoSEQ multiplex PCR. The table shows about 340,000 clones, with 75% to 90% occurring only once. The specimen sequenced was peripheral blood. The sequence derives from an older woman with COVID-19, enrolled during active disease. The chain combines TRBV19 with TRBJ1-5, with 11 bases matching TRBD1. The CDR3 sequence is CASSYGTGGYQPQHF. For the CDR3, the DNA is TGTGCCAGTAGCTACGGGACAGGGGGATATCAGCCCCAGCATTTT.